The 29 T cell receptor beta chains presented below share a single source sample, sequenced in a study of OX40 agonist ivuxolimab in advanced cancers. Sequenced by immunoSEQ multiplex PCR; TCRdb stores in-frame clones only, minus some. The data show tens of thousands of clones, with approximately 94% seen just once and about 13% held by the top ten. The sequenced sample was CD4+ or CD8+ T cells sorted from blood, obtained in a trial of the OX40 agonist ivuxolimab. The receptors here all came from an adult with an advanced solid tumor such as melanoma, head and neck, liver or kidney cancer.

This clone was counted only a few times. The V call is TRBV6-1, the J call TRBJ1-1; no reliable D call. CDR3 size: 11 residues. CDR1 MNHNS and CDR2 SASEGT come from the germline V gene. V shed 6 bases and J shed 6 bases, with 8 bases lying between them. The CDR3 reads CASRQEPEAFF. Here the CDR3 DNA reads TGTGCCAGCAGGCAGGAGCCTGAAGCTTTCTTT.

This clone was counted only a few times. This chain connects TRBV29-1 to TRBJ1-1; the D gene is possibly TRBD1 (6 bases). V was clipped by 3 bases and J by 3 bases, with 17 bases between them. Germline assignment: CDR1 SQVTM and CDR2 ANQGSEA. This CDR3 region has 15 residues. The CDR3 DNA follows: TGCAGCGTTGACTTCACAGGGAGGCGGGACACTGAAGCTTTCTTT. Residues: CSVDFTGRRDTEAFF.

This rearrangement joins TRBV4-1 to TRBJ1-2; D not certain. The CDR3 runs 14 residues. Per the germline V gene, CDR1 is MGHRA and CDR2 is YSYEKL. Trimming stripped 4 bases from V and 1 base from J, with 10 bases between. CDR3 region: CASSPLAGNYGYTF. DNA for the CDR3: TGCGCCAGCAGCCCCTTGGCGGGTAACTATGGCTACACCTTC.

The V call is TRBV4-1, the J call TRBJ2-3; D perhaps matches TRBD2 (5 bases). CDR1 is MGHRA and CDR2 is YSYEKL in the germline V gene. This CDR3 comprises 17 residues. V lost 1 base, J lost 2 bases, and 16 bases lay in between. The chain's CDR3 is CASSQVEYGLNTDTQYF. DNA of the CDR3: TGCGCCAGCAGCCAAGTGGAGTACGGACTTAACACAGATACGCAGTATTTT.

This chain connects TRBV7-3 to TRBJ2-1; D might be TRBD1 (6 bases). Per the germline V gene, CDR1 is SGHTA and CDR2 is FQGTGA. The CDR3 is 15 amino acids. V was pared by 5 bases and J by 4 bases, with 15 bases between. CDR3 DNA: TGTGCCAGCAGCCCTAAGGGGGTTCTGTACAATGAGCAGTTCTTC. This codes for CASSPKGVLYNEQFF.

CDR3: CASGPDRASYEQYF. CDR3 nucleotides: TGTGCCAGCGGGCCCGACAGGGCGTCCTACGAGCAGTACTTC. V is TRBV28 and J is TRBJ2-7; 7 bases agree with TRBD1. Germline V gene lookup returns CDR1 MDHEN and CDR2 SYDVKM. This CDR3 comprises 14 residues. The V gene end was trimmed by 8 bases and the J gene end by 1 base; junction bases not matched to a gene: 8.

A single count supports this clone. This chain connects TRBV7-6 to TRBJ2-7, with D possibly matching TRBD1 (6 bases). The CDR3 extends over 15 amino acids. Germline CDR1 SGHVS, CDR2 FNYEAQ. V dropped 1 base and J dropped 9 bases, with 19 bases sitting between them. CDR3: CASSLESQGTYGQYF. CDR3 in DNA: TGTGCCAGCAGCTTAGAAAGCCAGGGGACCTATGGGCAGTACTTC.

The chain carries TRBV4-3 and TRBJ2-3; D remains unclear. V was pared by 1 base and J by 4 bases, with 9 bases between. CDR1 and CDR2 from the germline V gene are LGHNA and YSLEER. CDR3 length: 14 amino acids. The CDR3: CASSQGQFPDTQYF. DNA of the CDR3: TGCGCCAGCAGCCAAGGGCAGTTCCCAGATACGCAGTATTTT.

The CDR3 region is CASSLTGGPYNEQFF. CDR3 coding DNA: TGCGCCAGCAGCCTCACAGGCGGACCGTACAATGAGCAGTTCTTC. The chain couples TRBV5-1 to TRBJ2-1, with a weak D call TRBD1 (5 bases). Trimming took off 4 bases at V and 4 bases at J, with 15 bases between the two ends. This CDR3 has 15 amino acids. Germline V lookup: CDR1 SGHRS, CDR2 YFSETQ.

The chain has TRBV7-3 and TRBJ2-3; perhaps TRBD1 as D (6 bases). Germline values: CDR1 SGHTA, CDR2 FQGTGA. This CDR3 is 15 amino acids long. With 2 bases removed from V and 2 bases from J, the gap between germline ends came to 11 bases. CDR3 bases: TGTGCCAGCAGCTTAGGACAGCCTCTCACAGATACGCAGTATTTT. Its protein is CASSLGQPLTDTQYF.

The rearrangement links TRBV7-8 to TRBJ1-2; 9 positions match TRBD1. The J segment lost 4 bases and the V segment lost 1 base, leaving 10 bases of the junction unmatched. The CDR3 runs to 17 residues. In germline, CDR1 is SGHVS, CDR2 FQNEAQ. CDR3 sequence: CASSLGFPGQGGYGYTF. For the CDR3, the DNA is TGTGCCAGCAGCTTAGGGTTTCCGGGACAGGGTGGCTATGGCTACACCTTC.

In its sample, this clone was seen once. The chain joins TRBV10-3 to TRBJ1-5; D is perhaps TRBD1 (5 bases). The CDR3 spans 15 residues. Germline V gene data show CDR1 as ENHRY and CDR2 as SYGVKD. V lost 8 bases and J lost 4, with 18 bases in between. CDR3 residues: CAIAPGGDGNQPQHF. The CDR3 region has the DNA TGTGCCATCGCGCCTGGGGGGGACGGGAATCAGCCCCAGCATTTT.

CDR3 protein: CASSSRAGRYNEQFF. The DNA for the CDR3 is TGCGCCAGCAGCTCCCGGGCGGGCCGCTACAATGAGCAGTTCTTC. The rearrangement joins TRBV5-1 to TRBJ2-1, with a tentative D call TRBD2 (5 bases). Trimming took 3 bases from V and 3 from J, leaving 13 bases between them. The CDR3 length is 15 residues. CDR1 and CDR2 (germline): SGHRS, YFSETQ.

This sequence joins TRBV6-5 and TRBJ2-7; D gene unclear. V gave up 0 bases and J gave up 4 bases, with 7 bases separating them. Germline loops: CDR1 MNHEY, CDR2 SVGAGI. The CDR3 is 13 residues long. The CDR3 sequence: CASSYSARYEQYF. DNA of the CDR3: TGTGCCAGCAGTTACTCTGCCAGGTACGAGCAGTACTTC.

The chain recombines TRBV19 with TRBJ1-5; the D gene is possibly TRBD1 (6 bases). The CDR3 has 14 residues. V shed 5 bases and J shed 3 bases, with 11 bases lying between them. CDR1 is LNHDA, CDR2 SQIVND, per germline (reference sequence). CDR3 protein: CASSPDSNNQPQHF. CDR3 in DNA: TGTGCCAGTAGTCCGGACAGTAACAATCAGCCCCAGCATTTT.

The chain is built from TRBV12-1 and TRBJ2-5. TRBV12-1 is termed a pseudogene. The CDR3 spans 16 residues. This chain's CDR3 is CASSFGAGGRQETQYF. The CDR3 nucleotides read TGTGCCAGCAGCTTCGGGGCCGGGGGCCGGCAAGAGACCCAGTACTTC.

The rearrangement uses TRBV7-2 and TRBJ2-7; D remains unclear. V lost 7 bases, J lost 3 bases, and 10 bases lay in between. The CDR3 spans 12 residues. The germline gives CDR1 SGHTA, CDR2 FQGNSA. The CDR3 nucleotides read TGTGCCAGCACCCCTGGGAACTACGAGCAGTACTTC. It yields the protein CASTPGNYEQYF.

The chain couples TRBV5-1 to TRBJ2-7, with D tentatively TRBD1 (6 bases). Germline V lookup: CDR1 SGHRS, CDR2 YFSETQ. Trimming removed 4 bases from V and 3 bases from J, with 14 bases in between. CDR3 length: 14 amino acids. CDR3 region: CASSPGTSHYEQYF. In DNA form, the CDR3 reads TGCGCCAGCAGCCCCGGGACATCCCACTACGAGCAGTACTTC.

The chain uses TRBV10-3 and TRBJ1-1, with D perhaps matching TRBD1 (5 bases). Germline V CDR1 and CDR2: ENHRY, SYGVKD. This CDR3 region has 14 residues. Trimming shortened V by 0 bases and J by 6 bases, and 11 bases separated the two germline ends. The CDR3 DNA follows: TGTGCCATCAGTGAGTCCCCCGCGGGGGCTGAAGCTTTCTTT. Translation: CAISESPAGAEAFF.

The genes are TRBV9 and TRBJ1-4, with 10 bases matching TRBD1. Germline V gene sequence: CDR1 SGDLS, CDR2 YYNGEE. The CDR3 covers 15 residues. The ends lost 3 bases at V and 3 bases at J; junction bases unmatched: 2. CDR3 nucleotide sequence: TGTGCCAGCAGCGCAGGGACAGGGGCTAATGAAAAACTGTTTTTT. Its translation: CASSAGTGANEKLFF.

The gene calls are TRBV6-1 and TRBJ2-2, with D uncertain. Germline V gives CDR1 MNHNS, CDR2 SASEGT. V lost 4 bases to trimming and J lost 6 bases, with 18 bases between them. The CDR3 is 16 amino acids. This chain's CDR3 is CASSGPGLVEPGELFF. CDR3 coding DNA: TGTGCCAGCAGTGGACCCGGCCTAGTTGAACCCGGGGAGCTGTTTTTT.

V usage is TRBV9 and J usage is TRBJ1-1; no firm D call. The CDR3 consists of 16 residues. CDR1 SGDLS and CDR2 YYNGEE come from the germline V gene. V was cut by 1 base and J by 0 bases, with 13 bases left in between. The CDR3 loop reads CASSVSGGSMNTEAFF. CDR3 DNA sequence: TGTGCCAGCAGCGTAAGCGGAGGCAGCATGAACACTGAAGCTTTCTTT.

The rearrangement uses TRBV5-1 and TRBJ2-1; no clear D gene. V dropped 0 bases and J dropped 3 bases, with 4 bases sitting between them. This CDR3 is built from 13 residues. Looked up from germline, CDR1 is SGHRS and CDR2 is YFSETQ. The CDR3 DNA is TGCGCCAGCAGCTTGGGGGTCTACAATGAGCAGTTCTTC. As protein: CASSLGVYNEQFF.

The rearrangement joins TRBV27 to TRBJ1-1; D not resolved. The germline CDR1 and CDR2 sequences are MNHEY and SMNVEV (reference sequence). The length of the CDR3 is 13 residues. V was pared by 7 bases and J by 4 bases, with 13 bases between. The DNA for the CDR3 is TGTGCCAGCAAGGGTGGAGGAGTCACTGAAGCTTTCTTT. Translated: CASKGGGVTEAFF.

The chain is built from TRBV9 and TRBJ2-3; D ambiguous. This CDR3 region has 16 residues. Trimming stripped 0 bases from V and 0 bases from J, with 11 bases between. CDR1 and CDR2 (germline): SGDLS, YYNGEE. As DNA, the CDR3 is TGTGCCAGCAGCGTAGGAGGACCGGCTAGCACAGATACGCAGTATTTT. This encodes CASSVGGPASTDTQYF.

This clone was seen just once. The chain uses TRBV5-1 and TRBJ1-2; D is ambiguous. The CDR3 loop spans 11 amino acids. The germline CDR1 and CDR2 sequences are SGHRS and YFSETQ. Trimming pared 3 bases from V and 8 bases from J, leaving 8 bases between. In DNA form, the CDR3 reads TGCGCCAGCAGCTCCGGAGGGGGCTACACCTTC. Encoded protein: CASSSGGGYTF.

This clone was counted a single time. The chain has TRBV5-6 and TRBJ1-1; 7 bases line up with TRBD1. CDR3 length: 16 amino acids. Germline CDR1 reads SGHDT; CDR2 reads YYEEEE. The junction had 10 bases not matched to a gene; V was cut back by 0 bases and J by 5 bases. This chain's CDR3 is CASSLGGGASGTEAFF. The CDR3 DNA is TGTGCCAGCAGCTTGGGAGGGGGCGCTTCGGGGACTGAAGCTTTCTTT.

The chain carries TRBV5-4 and TRBJ1-2, with TRBD1 matching over 9 bases. This CDR3 has 15 residues. J lost 3 bases, V lost 0 bases, and 3 bases had no gene match. Germline V CDR1 and CDR2: SGHNT, YYREEE (reference sequence). CDR3 residues: CASSLGTGVYYGYTF. The CDR3, as DNA: TGTGCCAGCAGCTTGGGGACAGGGGTTTACTATGGCTACACCTTC.

The gene calls are TRBV5-6 and TRBJ1-1; weak D call: TRBD1 (5 bases). The germline gives CDR1 SGHDT, CDR2 YYEEEE. The CDR3 loop spans 15 amino acids. V lost 3 bases and J lost 1, with 13 bases in between. CDR3 loop: CASSWGPGRNTEAFF. The DNA of the CDR3 is TGTGCCAGCAGCTGGGGCCCCGGGCGGAACACTGAAGCTTTCTTT.